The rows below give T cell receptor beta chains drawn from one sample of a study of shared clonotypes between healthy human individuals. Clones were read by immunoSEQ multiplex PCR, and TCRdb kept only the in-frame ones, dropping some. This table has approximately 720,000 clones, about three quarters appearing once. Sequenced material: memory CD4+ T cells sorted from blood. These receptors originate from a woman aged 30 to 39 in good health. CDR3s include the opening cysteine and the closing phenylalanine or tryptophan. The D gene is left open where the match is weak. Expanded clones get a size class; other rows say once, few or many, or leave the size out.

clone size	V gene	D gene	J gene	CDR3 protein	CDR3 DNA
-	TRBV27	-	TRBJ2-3	CASSPGSRTDTQYF	TGTGCCAGCAGTCCGGGATCGAGAACAGATACGCAGTATTTT
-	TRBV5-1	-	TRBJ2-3	CASSLLSGAPTDTQYF	TGCGCCAGCAGCTTGCTTTCCGGGGCCCCCACAGATACGCAGTATTTT
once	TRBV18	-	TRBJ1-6	CASSPNWGKSPLHF	TGTGCCAGCTCACCTAACTGGGGGAAATCACCCCTCCACTTT
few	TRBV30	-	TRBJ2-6	CAWSGSGANVLTF	TGTGCCTGGAGTGGTTCTGGGGCCAACGTCCTGACTTTC
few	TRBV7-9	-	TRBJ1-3	CASSRGSTGNTMYF	TGTGCCAGCAGCAGGGGGAGTACTGGAAACACCATGTATTTT
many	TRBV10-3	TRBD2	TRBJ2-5	CATGEGNQETQYF	TGTGCCACGGGGGAGGGGAACCAAGAGACCCAGTACTTC
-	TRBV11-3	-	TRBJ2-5	CASSTGQKETQYF	TGTGCCAGCAGCACAGGACAGAAAGAGACCCAGTACTTC
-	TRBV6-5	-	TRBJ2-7	CASSYRGREQYF	TGTGCCAGCAGTTATAGGGGTCGCGAGCAGTACTTC
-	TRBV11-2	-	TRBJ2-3	CASSLALTSTDTQYF	TGTGCCAGCAGCTTAGCCCTTACTAGCACAGATACGCAGTATTTT
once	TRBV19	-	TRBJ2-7	CASHSAGASYEQYF	TGTGCCAGCCACTCTGCGGGGGCCTCCTACGAGCAGTACTTC
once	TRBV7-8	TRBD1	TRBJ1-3	CASSWDRVKNTIYF	TGTGCCAGCAGCTGGGACAGGGTAAAGAACACCATATATTTT
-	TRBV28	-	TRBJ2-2	CASSQAADNTGELFF	TGTGCCAGCAGTCAGGCGGCAGACAACACCGGGGAGCTGTTTTTT
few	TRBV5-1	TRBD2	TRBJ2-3	CASSLDPLAGLGGTDTQYF	TGCGCCAGCAGCTTGGATCCGCTAGCGGGTTTGGGAGGCACAGATACGCAGTATTTT
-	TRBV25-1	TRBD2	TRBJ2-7	CASSEWTSVRNEQYF	TGTGCCAGCAGTGAATGGACTAGCGTTCGTAACGAGCAGTACTTC
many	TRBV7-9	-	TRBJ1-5	CASSMEGGAQPQHF	TGTGCCAGCAGCATGGAGGGGGGCGCTCAGCCCCAGCATTTT
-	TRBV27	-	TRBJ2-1	CASSLRSDSSYNEQFF	TGTGCCAGCAGTTTAAGGTCGGACAGTTCCTACAATGAGCAGTTCTTC
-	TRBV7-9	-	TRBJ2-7	CASSLSSYEQYF	TGTGCCAGCAGCCTGTCGAGCTACGAGCAGTACTTC
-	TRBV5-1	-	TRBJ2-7	CASSSSLGGYYEQYF	TGCGCCAGCAGCTCCTCCCTTGGCGGTTACTACGAGCAGTACTTC
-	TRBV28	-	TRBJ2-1	CASSLGGAEQFF	TGTGCCAGCAGTTTAGGGGGGGCTGAGCAGTTCTTC
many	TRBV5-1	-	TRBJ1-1	CASSLEAGVTEAFF	TGCGCCAGCAGCTTGGAGGCAGGGGTCACTGAAGCTTTCTTT
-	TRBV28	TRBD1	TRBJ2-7	CASRGQGLGYEQYF	TGTGCCAGCAGAGGACAGGGTCTGGGCTACGAGCAGTACTTC
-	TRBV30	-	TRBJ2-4	CACGPGAKNIQYF	TGTGCCTGTGGACCTGGGGCCAAAAACATTCAGTACTTC
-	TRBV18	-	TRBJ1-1	CASSPPGGEAFF	TGTGCCAGCTCACCACCAGGGGGGGAAGCTTTCTTT
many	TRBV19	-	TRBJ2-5	CASSIALLQETQYF	TGTGCCAGTAGTATCGCGCTTCTACAAGAGACCCAGTACTTC
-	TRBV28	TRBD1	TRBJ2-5	CASSSGQIGETQYF	TGTGCCAGCAGTTCGGGACAGATCGGGGAGACCCAGTACTTC
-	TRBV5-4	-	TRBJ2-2	CASSPLGVPGELFF	TGTGCCAGCAGCCCCTTGGGGGTCCCCGGGGAGCTGTTTTTT
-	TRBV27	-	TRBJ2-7	CASSLGGLPYEQYF	TGTGCCAGCAGTTTAGGGGGTCTTCCCTACGAGCAGTACTTC
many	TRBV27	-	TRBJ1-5	CASSHTFRVSNQPQHF	TGTGCCAGCAGCCACACCTTCAGGGTTAGCAATCAGCCCCAGCATTTT
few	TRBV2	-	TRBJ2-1	CASKLYNEQFF	TGTGCCAGCAAGCTGTACAATGAGCAGTTCTTC
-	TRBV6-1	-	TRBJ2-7	CASSERDTYEQYF	TGTGCCAGCAGTGAGAGGGATACCTACGAGCAGTACTTC
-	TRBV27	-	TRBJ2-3	CASTSFPRKGTDTQYF	TGTGCCAGCACCTCCTTTCCGCGGAAGGGCACAGATACGCAGTATTTT
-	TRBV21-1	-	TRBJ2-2	CASSADRAVNTGELFF	TGTGCCAGCAGCGCGGACCGGGCCGTAAACACCGGGGAGCTGTTTTTT
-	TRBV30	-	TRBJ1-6	CAWSPLAGSYNSPLHF	TGTGCCTGGAGCCCCCTTGCGGGTTCCTATAATTCACCCCTCCACTTT
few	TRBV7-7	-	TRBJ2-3	CASSRGSTDTQYF	TGTGCCAGCAGCCGGGGGAGCACAGATACGCAGTATTTT
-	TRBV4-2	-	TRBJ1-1	CASSLIPNTEAFF	TGTGCCAGCAGCCTTATACCGAACACTGAAGCTTTCTTT
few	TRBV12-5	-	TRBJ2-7	CASGSSDSYEQYF	TGTGCTAGTGGTTCCAGCGACTCCTACGAGCAGTACTTC
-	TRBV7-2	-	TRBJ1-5	CASSWQRGSDQPQHF	TGTGCCAGCAGCTGGCAGAGGGGATCGGATCAGCCCCAGCATTTT
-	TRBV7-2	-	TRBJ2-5	CASSLALGLQETQYF	TGTGCCAGCAGCTTAGCGCTGGGTCTTCAAGAGACCCAGTACTTC
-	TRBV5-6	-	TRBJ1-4	CASSFKQGRLAEKLFF	TGTGCCAGCAGCTTCAAGCAGGGTCGACTGGCAGAAAAACTGTTTTTT
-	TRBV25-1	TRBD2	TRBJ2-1	CASSELASGRDGEQFF	TGTGCCAGCAGTGAATTGGCTAGCGGGAGGGATGGTGAGCAGTTCTTC
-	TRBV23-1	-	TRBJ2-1	CASSQSFGTPPRNEQFF	TGCGCCAGCAGTCAATCGTTCGGGACGCCCCCAAGGAATGAGCAGTTCTTC
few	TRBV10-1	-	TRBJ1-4	CASSEARGEKLFF	TGCGCCAGCAGTGAAGCCCGCGGGGAAAAACTGTTTTTT
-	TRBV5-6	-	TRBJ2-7	CASRRTGRGYEQYF	TGTGCCAGCAGACGAACTGGGAGAGGGTACGAGCAGTACTTC
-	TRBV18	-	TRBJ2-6	CASSPGEASGANVLTF	TGTGCCAGCTCACCTGGGGAGGCATCTGGGGCCAACGTCCTGACTTTC
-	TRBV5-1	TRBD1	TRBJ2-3	CASKNRGHTDTQYF	TGCGCCAGCAAAAACAGGGGCCACACAGATACGCAGTATTTT
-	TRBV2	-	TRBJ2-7	CASSKGWGGHSYEQYF	TGTGCCAGCAGTAAAGGGTGGGGCGGGCACTCCTACGAGCAGTACTTC
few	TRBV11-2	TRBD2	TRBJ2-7	CASSFSSGSSYEQYF	TGTGCCAGCAGCTTCTCGAGCGGGAGCTCCTACGAGCAGTACTTC
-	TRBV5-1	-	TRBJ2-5	CASSLAGEYQETQYF	TGCGCCAGCAGCTTGGCGGGCGAGTACCAAGAGACCCAGTACTTC
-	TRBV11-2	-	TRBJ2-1	CASSLVGPRGRDEQFF	TGTGCCAGCAGTCTAGTCGGACCCCGAGGTAGGGATGAGCAGTTCTTC
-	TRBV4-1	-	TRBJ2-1	CASSTGQSSYNEQFF	TGCGCCAGCAGCACAGGGCAAAGCTCCTACAATGAGCAGTTCTTC
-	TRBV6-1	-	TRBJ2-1	CASSEIRDWNNEQFF	TGTGCCAGCAGTGAAATCCGGGACTGGAACAATGAGCAGTTCTTC
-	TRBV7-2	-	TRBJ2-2	CASSPGVSNTGELFF	TGTGCCAGCAGCCCCGGGGTCTCGAACACCGGGGAGCTGTTTTTT
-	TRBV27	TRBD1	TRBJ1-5	CASSLSFGTGRNQPQHF	TGTGCCAGCAGTTTATCCTTCGGGACAGGTAGGAATCAGCCCCAGCATTTT
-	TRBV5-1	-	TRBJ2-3	CASSPGPTSTTDTQYF	TGCGCCAGCAGCCCGGGTCCCACTAGTACCACAGATACGCAGTATTTT
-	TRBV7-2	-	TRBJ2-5	CASSLAPGLGETQYF	TGTGCCAGCAGCTTAGCCCCGGGGTTGGGAGAGACCCAGTACTTC